This T cell receptor beta chain was found in a study of cytomegalovirus exposure and HLA in healthy donors. Comments on this clone: Antigen unknown.

The germline V gene encodes CDR1 SNHLY and CDR2 FYNNEI. Trimming left V 6 bases short and J 1 base short, with 13 bases between. The CDR3 has 15 amino acids. The PCR ran on 60 Vbeta and 13 Jbeta primers. Method: immunoSEQ multiplex PCR; TCRdb's copy keeps in-frame clones and lacks some. Counted here are roughly 87,000 clones, around 79% occurring once; the ten biggest clones make up about 15%. Study outcomes and limitations: Reports state that TCR beta sequences accurately predicted most subjects' HLA-A and HLA-B alleles. TCR beta sequences numbering 15,000 to 20,000 were associated with HLA alleles at 0.05 false discovery rate in a later analysis. Later examination showed HLA-associated TCR beta chains had greater clonal expansion than equally common others.

Healthy individuals who donated bone marrow served as the donors. The gene calls are TRBV2 and TRBJ1-5; TRBD1 might be the D (5 bases). What was sequenced was PBMCs. This receptor was obtained from a woman between 35 and 50 years old in good health and CMV-seropositive. CDR3 protein: CASSLREGSNQPQHF. The DNA for the CDR3 is TGTGCCAGCAGCCTACGGGAGGGGAGCAATCAGCCCCAGCATTTT. Looking up the rest from reference TRBV2 and TRBJ1-5 gives the full variable domain: EPEVTQTPSHQVTQMGQEVILRCVPISNHLYFYWYRQILGQKVEFLVSFYNNEISEKSEIFDDQFSVERPDGSNFTLKIRSTKLEDSAMYFCASSLREGSNQPQHFGDGTRLSIL.